The next 28 T cell receptor beta chains were all read from a single sample in a study of blood T cell repertoires in COVID-19. Measured with immunoSEQ multiplex PCR; TCRdb has only the in-frame clones, and not every one. The table shows about 270,000 clones, with around 86% occurring only once. Sequenced sample: peripheral blood. The receptor source for this set is a man in his forties with active or convalescent COVID-19.

The chain recombines TRBV5-4 with TRBJ2-7; 9 positions agree with TRBD1. Looked up from germline, CDR1 is SGHNT and CDR2 is YYREEE (reference sequence). The CDR3 extends over 16 amino acids. V was clipped by 4 bases and J by 5 bases; unmatched bases: 13. CDR3 protein: CASSPGLGQGSHEQYF. In DNA form, the CDR3 reads TGTGCCAGCAGCCCGGGGTTGGGACAGGGTTCACACGAGCAGTACTTC. The full variable domain, in which reference TRBV5-4 and TRBJ2-7 provide the parts outside the CDR3, is ETGVTQSPTHLIKTRGQQVTLRCSSQSGHNTVSWYQQALGQGPQFIFQYYREEENGRGNFPPRFSGLQFPNYSSELNVNALELDDSALYLCASSPGLGQGSHEQYFGPGTRLTVT.

This chain links TRBV7-9 with TRBJ2-7; TRBD2 is a possible D gene (6 bases). Germline values: CDR1 SEHNR, CDR2 FQNEAQ (reference sequence). The V and J ends lost 5 bases and 3 bases respectively, with 8 bases between them. This CDR3 region has 12 residues. CDR3 loop: CASSPGGYEQYF. CDR3 coding DNA: TGTGCCAGCAGCCCCGGGGGCTACGAGCAGTACTTC.

The chain links TRBV10-3 to TRBJ2-7; the D gene is possibly TRBD1 (6 bases). This CDR3 has 13 amino acids. Germline values: CDR1 ENHRY, CDR2 SYGVKD. V was trimmed by 10 bases and J by 2 bases, leaving 15 bases between them. The CDR3: CATQDYRAYEQYF. For the CDR3, the DNA is TGTGCCACCCAAGATTACAGGGCCTACGAGCAGTACTTC.

The rearrangement links TRBV28 to TRBJ2-7, with D possibly being TRBD1 (5 bases). The CDR3 covers 18 residues. Germline CDR1 reads MDHEN; CDR2 reads SYDVKM. The V and J ends lost 6 bases and 0 bases respectively, with 24 bases between them. The chain's CDR3 is CASSLSRPHPTDSYEQYF. CDR3 coding DNA: TGTGCCAGCAGCCTTTCCCGACCCCACCCGACAGACTCCTACGAGCAGTACTTC.

The chain joins TRBV19 to TRBJ1-4; no clear D gene. Germline CDR1 and CDR2: LNHDA and SQIVND (reference sequence). The CDR3 runs 14 residues. V lost 4 bases and J lost 1, with 7 bases in between. The CDR3 region has the DNA TGTGCCAGTAGTAACGGGATAACTAATGAAAAACTGTTTTTT. Translating it yields CASSNGITNEKLFF.

V is TRBV7-9 and J is TRBJ2-5; TRBD1 matches at 8 bases. Germline V gives CDR1 SEHNR, CDR2 FQNEAQ (reference sequence). The CDR3 covers 15 residues. After removal of 5 bases from V and 1 base from J, the junction contained 6 bases not matched to a gene. The chain's CDR3 is CASSPRQGTQETQYF. CDR3 DNA sequence: TGTGCCAGCAGCCCGAGACAGGGGACCCAAGAGACCCAGTACTTC.

This clone was recorded a few times. The V gene is TRBV6-5, the J gene TRBJ1-2; 7 bases line up with TRBD1. The CDR3 has 12 residues. Trimming at V came to 7 bases and at J to 7 bases, leaving 6 bases not matched to a gene. CDR1 and CDR2 (germline): MNHEY, SVGAGI. DNA of the CDR3: TGTGCCAGCAACTCAGGGGGTCTTGGCTACACCTTC. The encoded protein is CASNSGGLGYTF.

The chain joins TRBV27 to TRBJ1-5; D remains ambiguous. Trimming pared 3 bases from V and 5 bases from J, leaving 11 bases between. The germline gives CDR1 MNHEY, CDR2 SMNVEV (reference sequence). The CDR3 covers 14 residues. The CDR3 is CASSFSGEHQPQHF. Here the CDR3 DNA reads TGTGCCAGCAGTTTCTCAGGTGAACATCAGCCCCAGCATTTT.

The chain joins TRBV12-3 or TRBV12-4 to TRBJ1-1; a weak D match, TRBD1 (5 bases). The CDR3 length is 12 residues. V was pared by 10 bases and J by 2 bases, with 11 bases between. CDR3 amino acids: CATKQGNTEAFF. The DNA for the CDR3 is TGTGCCACGAAGCAGGGAAACACTGAAGCTTTCTTT.

CDR3 protein: CASTGWAVGNEQFF. The CDR3 DNA reads as TGTGCCAGCACGGGGTGGGCCGTGGGCAATGAGCAGTTCTTC. This chain uses TRBV28 with TRBJ2-1, with a possible D match to TRBD2 (5 bases). Per germline, CDR1 MDHEN and CDR2 SYDVKM. The CDR3 spans 14 residues. Trimming cost V 7 bases and J 6 bases, with 16 bases left between them. Looking up the rest from reference TRBV28 and TRBJ2-1 gives the full variable domain: DVKVTQSSRYLVKRTGEKVFLECVQDMDHENMFWYRQDPGLGLRLIYFSYDVKMKEKGDIPEGYSVSREKKERFSLILESASTNQTSMYLCASTGWAVGNEQFFGPGTRLTVL.

V gene TRBV10-2 combines with J gene TRBJ2-7; TRBD1 matches 9 bases. The CDR3 has 16 amino acids. Unmatched junction bases numbered 12, after V lost 6 bases and J lost 3 bases. CDR1 and CDR2 (germline): WSHSY, SAAADI. CDR3 in DNA: TGCGCCAGCAGCGACAGCCCCGGGACAGGGTACTACGAGCAGTACTTC. This encodes CASSDSPGTGYYEQYF.

The chain joins TRBV7-2 to TRBJ2-1, with 11 bases aligning to TRBD2. This CDR3 has 18 amino acids. From germline, CDR1 is SGHTA and CDR2 FQGNSA. V lost 5 bases to trimming and J lost 3 bases; unmatched junction nucleotides: 12. CDR3 DNA sequence: TGTGCCAGCAGCCCCAGGGGAGCTAGCGGGAGGTTCTACAATGAGCAGTTCTTC. Its protein is CASSPRGASGRFYNEQFF.

This clone came up a few times. V usage is TRBV6-1 and J usage is TRBJ1-2; a possible D gene is TRBD1 (6 bases). CDR3 length equals 14 residues. The V gene's germline CDR1 is MNHNS and CDR2 SASEGT. Trimming took 0 bases from V and 3 from J, leaving 8 bases between them. CDR3 nucleotides: TGTGCCAGCAGTGAAGCTTGGACAGACTATGGCTACACCTTC. Protein sequence: CASSEAWTDYGYTF.

The CDR3 region is CASSLEGGWETQYF. CDR3 coding DNA: TGTGCCAGCAGCTTAGAAGGGGGCTGGGAGACCCAGTACTTC. V usage is TRBV7-9 and J usage is TRBJ2-5, with 7 positions matching TRBD1. J gave up 5 bases and V 1 base, and 4 bases lay outside the gene matches. Germline-derived CDR1 and CDR2 are SEHNR and FQNEAQ (reference sequence). The CDR3 extends over 14 amino acids.

V and J are TRBV27 and TRBJ1-3; D is unresolved. The CDR3 runs to 13 residues. Germline CDR1 and CDR2: MNHEY and SMNVEV (reference sequence). V lost 7 bases, J lost 0 bases, and 7 bases lay in between. This CDR3 reads CASISLSGNTIYF. The CDR3 DNA reads TGTGCCAGCATTTCTCTCTCTGGAAACACCATATATTTT.

This clone was detected a few times. The chain joins TRBV14 to TRBJ2-3; no reliable D call. V was clipped by 5 bases and J by 0 bases, with 3 bases between them. Per the germline V gene, CDR1 is SGHDN and CDR2 is FVKESK. The CDR3 loop spans 12 amino acids. The CDR3 DNA sequence: TGTGCCAGCAGCGCGAGCACAGATACGCAGTATTTT. As protein: CASSASTDTQYF.

This clone showed up just once. The J gene is TRBJ2-7, the V gene TRBV20-1, with 11 bases identical to TRBD2. The CDR3 runs to 15 residues. V shed 3 bases and J 2 bases; nucleotides not matched to a gene: 6. CDR1 and CDR2 (germline): DFQATT, SNEGSKA (reference sequence). The CDR3 nucleotides read TGCAGTGCTAGTCCAACTAGCGGGGGAACCTACGAGCAGTACTTC. Translation: CSASPTSGGTYEQYF.

This chain links TRBV2 with TRBJ2-7; 7 bases align to TRBD1. Trimming took 7 bases from V and 2 from J; bases not matched to a gene: 5. This CDR3 has 13 amino acids. Germline CDR1 reads SNHLY; CDR2 reads FYNNEI. In DNA, the CDR3 is TGTGCCAGCATAGTAGACAGGGCCTACGAGCAGTACTTC. It yields the protein CASIVDRAYEQYF.

The J gene is TRBJ2-7, the V gene TRBV5-1; 9 bases map to TRBD1. The CDR3 consists of 17 residues. The V and J ends lost 0 bases and 1 base, in that order; junction bases with no gene match: 8. Per the germline V gene, CDR1 is SGHRS and CDR2 is YFSETQ. CDR3 coding DNA: TGCGCCAGCAGCTTGGGGTACGGGACAGGGAATTCCTACGAGCAGTACTTC. It codes for CASSLGYGTGNSYEQYF. The full variable domain, its missing parts supplied by reference TRBV5-1 and TRBJ2-7, is KAGVTQTPRYLIKTRGQQVTLSCSPISGHRSVSWYQQTPGQGLQFLFEYFSETQRNKGNFPGRFSGRQFSNSRSEMNVSTLELGDSALYLCASSLGYGTGNSYEQYFGPGTRLTVT.

This chain uses TRBV28 with TRBJ1-2; D is uncertain. Between the trimmed V and J ends, which lost 5 bases and 4 bases, there was a span of 11 bases. The CDR3 runs 13 residues. Germline lookup yields CDR1 MDHEN and CDR2 SYDVKM. The CDR3: CASSPLAAYGYTF. CDR3 nucleotides: TGTGCCAGCAGTCCCCTGGCGGCCTATGGCTACACCTTC.

The chain's CDR3 is CASSLWGGSLYEQYF. Here the CDR3 DNA reads TGTGCCAGCAGCTTGTGGGGGGGCTCTCTCTACGAGCAGTACTTC. The chain has TRBV5-5 and TRBJ2-7; TRBD2 is a possible D gene (7 bases). CDR3 length: 15 residues. Looked up from germline, CDR1 is SGHKS and CDR2 is YYEKEE (reference sequence). V shed 1 base and J shed 3 bases, with 14 bases lying between them. Using reference TRBV5-5 and TRBJ2-7 for the parts outside the CDR3, the full variable domain is DAGVTQSPTHLIKTRGQQVTLRCSPISGHKSVSWYQQVLGQGPQFIFQYYEKEERGRGNFPDRFSARQFPNYSSELNVNALLLGDSALYLCASSLWGGSLYEQYFGPGTRLTVT.

This clone was seen more than once but under ten times. The chain combines TRBV6-5 with TRBJ1-1, with a possible D match to TRBD1 (6 bases). The V end was cut by 5 bases, the J end by 2 bases, with 15 bases between. CDR1 and CDR2 (germline): MNHEY, SVGAGI. There are 15 residues in the CDR3. As DNA, the CDR3 is TGTGCCAGCAGTCTACAGGGATGGGCAAACACTGAAGCTTTCTTT. It is translated as CASSLQGWANTEAFF.

The V call is TRBV5-1, the J call TRBJ1-5, with 8 bases aligning to TRBD1. With 4 bases clipped from V and 2 bases from J, the junction kept 11 bases outside the gene matches. Germline V gene sequence: CDR1 SGHRS, CDR2 YFSETQ. The CDR3 is 17 amino acids. This chain's CDR3 is CASSPGQGADGNQPQHF. DNA of the CDR3: TGCGCCAGCAGCCCGGGGCAGGGGGCCGACGGCAATCAGCCCCAGCATTTT.

V gene TRBV12-3 or TRBV12-4 combines with J gene TRBJ2-5; tentatively, D is TRBD1 (5 bases). Trimming cost V 5 bases and J 7 bases, with 11 bases left between them. The CDR3 is 12 residues long. The CDR3 DNA is TGTGCCAGCAGTCCAACCCAGGGGACCCAGTACTTC. It translates to CASSPTQGTQYF.

At least ten counts were recorded for this clone. The rearrangement links TRBV6-1 to TRBJ2-7, with 7 bases identical to TRBD1. Germline V lookup: CDR1 MNHNS, CDR2 SASEGT. Losses at the gene ends were 4 bases for V and 5 bases for J; bases not matched to a gene: 14. The CDR3 runs 16 residues. This chain's CDR3 is CASSAGVSRGLNEQYF. In nucleotides, the CDR3 is TGTGCCAGCAGTGCCGGAGTTTCGAGGGGGCTGAACGAGCAGTACTTC.

J is TRBJ2-2 and V is TRBV6-4; 15 bases match TRBD2. Germline V gene lookup returns CDR1 MRHNA and CDR2 SNTAGT. V lost 5 bases and J lost 0; bases outside the gene matches: 7. The CDR3 is made up of 19 amino acids. The CDR3 nucleotides read TGTGCCAGCAGTAAGGGACTAGCGGGAGGCTTCGCGAACACCGGGGAGCTGTTTTTT. It is translated as CASSKGLAGGFANTGELFF.

The chain joins TRBV27 to TRBJ1-4; 7 positions agree with TRBD1. The CDR3 is made up of 14 amino acids. The germline V gene encodes CDR1 MNHEY and CDR2 SMNVEV (reference sequence). Trimming at V came to 2 bases and at J to 3 bases, leaving 0 bases not matched to a gene. CDR3 loop: CASSLQGANEKLFF. CDR3 in DNA: TGTGCCAGCAGTTTACAGGGGGCTAATGAAAAACTGTTTTTT.

The chain links TRBV2 to TRBJ2-7; D is possibly TRBD2 (5 bases). CDR3 length: 14 amino acids. The V end was cut by 4 bases, the J end by 0 bases, with 10 bases between. Germline CDR1 reads SNHLY; CDR2 reads FYNNEI. CDR3 loop: CASSGERSSYEQYF. CDR3 coding DNA: TGTGCCAGCAGTGGGGAGCGAAGCTCCTACGAGCAGTACTTC. Using reference TRBV2 and TRBJ2-7 for the parts outside the CDR3, the full variable domain is EPEVTQTPSHQVTQMGQEVILRCVPISNHLYFYWYRQILGQKVEFLVSFYNNEISEKSEIFDDQFSVERPDGSNFTLKIRSTKLEDSAMYFCASSGERSSYEQYFGPGTRLTVT.